This TCR beta chain was documented in a study of graft-versus-host responses after intestinal transplantation. Germline assignment: CDR1 ENHRY and CDR2 SYGVKD. V was clipped by 3 bases and J by 6 bases; unmatched bases: 4. The CDR3 loop spans 13 amino acids. On this clone: Its cognate antigen is unknown.

TCRdb keeps only in-frame clones here, not all; method: immunoSEQ multiplex PCR. The sample has some 48,000 clones, 90% to 95% seen once. The chain has TRBV10-3 and TRBJ2-7; 8 bases line up with TRBD1. Here the sequenced sample was unstimulated CD8+ T cells sorted from spleen or lymph node cells, taken before transplant. This TCR was recovered from a human donor who was the organ donor for an intestinal transplant. The CDR3 reads CAISETGGREQYF. The CDR3 nucleotides are TGTGCCATCAGTGAAACAGGGGGTCGCGAGCAGTACTTC.